The sequence of this TCR beta chain was determined in a study of cytomegalovirus exposure and HLA in healthy donors. The PCR contained 60 Vbeta and 13 Jbeta primers. Assay used: immunoSEQ multiplex PCR; TCRdb lists only in-frame clones, some missing. The profile shows 100,000 to 150,000 clones, about 80% of them singletons. Trimming cost V 6 bases and J 1 base; bases outside gene matches: 4. The CDR3 consists of 16 residues. Germline loops: CDR1 MNHNY, CDR2 SVGAGI (reference sequence). The rearrangement uses TRBV6-6 and TRBJ2-3; TRBD2 matches 13 bases. Sequencing input: PBMCs. The sequence came from a man in his forties in good health and CMV-seronegative. Written as DNA, the CDR3 is TGTGCCAGCAGACCCGGACTAGCGGGGGGCACAGATACGCAGTATTTT. It is translated as CASRPGLAGGTDTQYF.